This TCR beta chain stems from a study of technical replicates of blood from several donors. Germline values: CDR1 MGHRA, CDR2 YSYEKL. This CDR3 contains 16 residues. Trimming shortened V by 1 base and J by 4 bases, and 17 bases separated the two germline ends. Sequencing used immunoSEQ multiplex PCR; TCRdb keeps in-frame clones, though not all of them. The sample lists under 110,000 clones, 95% to 96% seen once, with roughly 0.19% in the top ten. The chain is built from TRBV4-1 and TRBJ2-7, with D perhaps matching TRBD2 (7 bases). The source of this sequence is a human donor in good health. The sample taken for sequencing was T cells isolated from PBMCs. This CDR3 reads CASSQGRGGARYEQYF. The CDR3 DNA is TGCGCCAGCAGCCAAGGAAGAGGGGGGGCTCGGTACGAGCAGTACTTC.